Below, 28 T cell receptor beta chains from the same sample are listed, as sequenced in a study of blood T cell repertoires in COVID-19. Only in-frame clones appear in the TCRdb table, and some are missing; sequencing was by immunoSEQ multiplex PCR. The data hold approximately 350,000 clones, with around 83% observed a single time. Material: PBMCs or T cells enriched from blood (not recorded which). The receptors were sampled from a woman between 45 and 60 years old who had recovered from COVID-19.

The V call is TRBV29-1, the J call TRBJ1-2, with TRBD1 matching over 8 bases. Trimming took 6 bases from V and 2 from J; bases not matched to a gene: 5. The germline gives CDR1 SQVTM, CDR2 ANQGSEA. This CDR3 contains 13 residues. The CDR3 spells CSVAWTGNYGYTF. The CDR3 nucleotides are TGCAGCGTCGCCTGGACAGGGAACTATGGCTACACCTTC.

J is TRBJ1-3 and V is TRBV9; no firm D call. The V end lost 0 bases, the J end lost 0 bases, and 13 bases lay between the germline ends. Germline V lookup: CDR1 SGDLS, CDR2 YYNGEE. This CDR3 has 17 residues. In DNA, the CDR3 is TGTGCCAGCAGCGTAGTCCCCCACTTCTCCTCTGGAAACACCATATATTTT. Amino acid sequence: CASSVVPHFSSGNTIYF.

The V call is TRBV2, the J call TRBJ2-7; possibly TRBD2 for D (6 bases). This CDR3 has 14 amino acids. V shed 6 bases and J shed 0 bases, with 12 bases lying between them. Germline values: CDR1 SNHLY, CDR2 FYNNEI. The CDR3 loop reads CASSRELSSYEQYF. The CDR3 DNA reads TGTGCCAGCAGCCGGGAGCTCAGCTCCTACGAGCAGTACTTC. Looking up the rest from reference TRBV2 and TRBJ2-7 gives the full variable domain: EPEVTQTPSHQVTQMGQEVILRCVPISNHLYFYWYRQILGQKVEFLVSFYNNEISEKSEIFDDQFSVERPDGSNFTLKIRSTKLEDSAMYFCASSRELSSYEQYFGPGTRLTVT.

CDR3 amino acids: CASSGRVAAISGQVDVANYGYTF. The CDR3 DNA is TGTGCCAGCAGTGGGAGAGTTGCCGCAATTTCGGGACAAGTTGATGTGGCTAACTATGGCTACACCTTC. The chain employs TRBV2 and TRBJ1-2; maybe TRBD1 (6 bases). V lost 4 bases, J lost 0 bases, and 36 bases lay in between. The length of the CDR3 is 23 residues. Germline V gene data show CDR1 as SNHLY and CDR2 as FYNNEI.

J is TRBJ1-1 and V is TRBV5-1, with 7 bases that match TRBD1. Germline V gives CDR1 SGHRS, CDR2 YFSETQ. J gave up 5 bases and V 2 bases, and 9 bases lay outside the gene matches. The CDR3 is 15 residues long. The CDR3 sequence is CASSLTTGQTTEAFF. The CDR3, as DNA: TGCGCCAGCAGCTTAACGACAGGGCAAACGACTGAAGCTTTCTTT.

This clone came up once. This sequence joins TRBV18 and TRBJ2-7, with 9 bases lining up with TRBD2. CDR3 length: 16 amino acids. Germline V gives CDR1 KGHSH, CDR2 LQKENI. The V gene end was trimmed by 3 bases and the J gene end by 3 bases; junction bases not matched to a gene: 9. The CDR3 spells CASSPGLAGNYYEQYF. Here the CDR3 DNA reads TGTGCCAGCTCACCCGGGCTAGCGGGAAACTACTACGAGCAGTACTTC.

This clone has just a few counts. The genes are TRBV5-4 and TRBJ1-6, with D unresolved. Trimming left V 6 bases short and J 10 bases short, with 20 bases between. Looked up from germline, CDR1 is SGHNT and CDR2 is YYREEE (reference sequence). There are 15 residues in the CDR3. In nucleotides, the CDR3 is TGTGCCAGCAACTCTGCGGAGACGGGAAGGTCACCCCTCCACTTT. Amino acid sequence: CASNSAETGRSPLHF.

A single count supports this clone. The V gene is TRBV29-1, the J gene TRBJ1-1, with D maybe TRBD1 (6 bases). The germline gives CDR1 SQVTM, CDR2 ANQGSEA. This CDR3 has 15 residues. Trimming took off 8 bases at V and 1 base at J, with 20 bases between the two ends. CDR3 in DNA: TGCAGCTCCTCCGGGGGGCTAGTAGGGAACACTGAAGCTTTCTTT. This sequence encodes CSSSGGLVGNTEAFF.

This rearrangement joins TRBV7-2 to TRBJ1-2; D uncertain. Germline-derived CDR1 and CDR2 are SGHTA and FQGNSA. Deletions cut 5 bases from V and 2 bases from J, with 12 bases between. This CDR3 is built from 14 residues. CDR3 loop: CASSAEAGNYGYTF. The CDR3 DNA follows: TGTGCCAGCAGCGCGGAGGCGGGAAACTATGGCTACACCTTC.

This chain connects TRBV5-1 to TRBJ1-2, with D uncertain. The V and J ends lost 1 base and 6 bases respectively, with 16 bases between them. The CDR3 is 15 amino acids. Germline values: CDR1 SGHRS, CDR2 YFSETQ. Here the CDR3 DNA reads TGCGCCAGCAGCTTGTTGATGGGCGCTTTCAATGGCTACACCTTC. Translating gives CASSLLMGAFNGYTF.

This rearrangement joins TRBV27 to TRBJ1-3, with D uncertain. V was trimmed by 7 bases and J by 1 base, leaving 11 bases between them. CDR1 and CDR2 (germline): MNHEY, SMNVEV (reference sequence). The CDR3 totals 14 residues. The CDR3 region is CASMPGYSGNTIYF. The CDR3 nucleotides read TGTGCCAGCATGCCGGGTTATTCTGGAAACACCATATATTTT.

V usage is TRBV7-2 and J usage is TRBJ2-4; 8 bases line up with TRBD2. Germline V gives CDR1 SGHTA, CDR2 FQGNSA. Trimming took 2 bases from V and 2 from J; bases not matched to a gene: 8. The CDR3 consists of 17 residues. The CDR3 region has the DNA TGTGCCAGCAGCTTACTGTCCGGGGGGGGAACCAAAAACATTCAGTACTTC. This sequence encodes CASSLLSGGGTKNIQYF. Complete variable domain (other parts from reference TRBV7-2 and TRBJ2-4): GAGVSQSPSNKVTEKGKDVELRCDPISGHTALYWYRQSLGQGLEFLIYFQGNSAPDKSGLPSDRFSAERTGGSVSTLTIQRTQQEDSAVYLCASSLLSGGGTKNIQYFGAGTRLSVL.

The chain employs TRBV19 and TRBJ1-2, with a possible D match to TRBD1 (6 bases). Trimming took 4 bases from V and 8 from J, leaving 11 bases between them. CDR3 length equals 12 residues. CDR1 and CDR2 from the germline V gene are LNHDA and SQIVND (reference sequence). The CDR3 DNA sequence: TGTGCCAGTAGTACCGGGACACGCGGCTACACCTTC. Translation: CASSTGTRGYTF.

This clone was seen only a few times. The chain combines TRBV5-1 with TRBJ2-1, with a weak D call TRBD1 (5 bases). V was shortened by 5 bases and J by 0 bases, with 15 bases between the two germline ends. The CDR3 runs 16 residues. The germline gives CDR1 SGHRS, CDR2 YFSETQ. The CDR3 DNA reads as TGCGCCAGCAGGGCACCTACAGGCGTCTCCTACAATGAGCAGTTCTTC. This codes for CASRAPTGVSYNEQFF.

The gene calls are TRBV7-9 and TRBJ2-3; TRBD2 aligns across 7 bases. Germline CDR1 reads SEHNR; CDR2 reads FQNEAQ (reference sequence). J lost 2 bases, V lost 7 bases, and 18 bases had no gene match. The CDR3 loop spans 18 amino acids. In DNA form, the CDR3 reads TGTGCCAGCACCCTGAGGGACTACTCGTCGCCTGACACAGATACGCAGTATTTT. This gives the protein CASTLRDYSSPDTDTQYF.

V is TRBV3-1 (or the pseudogene TRBV3-2) and J is TRBJ2-7, with 8 nucleotides matching TRBD1. Trimming removed 4 bases from V and 2 bases from J; junction bases left unmatched: 4. The V gene's germline CDR1 is LGHDT and CDR2 YNNKEL (reference sequence). The CDR3 sequence is 14 residues long. The CDR3 nucleotides read TGTGCCAGCAGCCTGGGACAGGCGACCTACGAGCAGTACTTC. It yields the protein CASSLGQATYEQYF.

The CDR3 nucleotides are TGTGCCAGCACCGGGGGACAGGGGTTGGGTGGCTACACCTTC. Translated: CASTGGQGLGGYTF. This chain links TRBV2 with TRBJ1-2; 10 bases match TRBD1. The germline gives CDR1 SNHLY, CDR2 FYNNEI. V lost 7 bases to trimming and J lost 7 bases; unmatched junction nucleotides: 9. CDR3 length: 14 amino acids.

V usage is TRBV2 and J usage is TRBJ2-7; weak D call: TRBD2 (5 bases). CDR3 length: 17 amino acids. Germline values: CDR1 SNHLY, CDR2 FYNNEI. V gave up 7 bases and J gave up 6 bases, with 28 bases separating them. CDR3 DNA: TGTGCCAGCAACGGGGTTAACCCGGCGGGCGGCATTGGCGAGCAGTACTTC. As protein: CASNGVNPAGGIGEQYF.

The chain joins TRBV6-2 or TRBV6-3 to TRBJ2-2; 7 bases map to TRBD2. In germline, CDR1 is MNHEY, CDR2 SVGEGT. This CDR3 contains 15 residues. V lost 5 bases to trimming and J lost 6 bases; unmatched junction nucleotides: 9. DNA for the CDR3: TGTGCCAGCAGTCCCACTAGGACTAGGTCCGGGGAGCTGTTTTTT. Translating it yields CASSPTRTRSGELFF.

The V call is TRBV10-3, the J call TRBJ2-7; maybe TRBD1 (6 bases). The CDR3 runs to 15 residues. The ends were cut back, 0 bases at V and 2 bases at J, with 11 bases in the middle. The germline V gene has CDR1 ENHRY and CDR2 SYGVKD. As DNA, the CDR3 is TGTGCCATCAGTGAGTCTGGGGGCCAAACCTACGAGCAGTACTTC. It encodes CAISESGGQTYEQYF.

The chain links TRBV5-1 to TRBJ1-1, with D unclear. The CDR3 covers 13 residues. V gave up 3 bases and J gave up 3 bases, with 9 bases separating them. From germline, CDR1 is SGHRS and CDR2 YFSETQ. The CDR3 sequence is CASSSPPYTEAFF. CDR3 nucleotide sequence: TGCGCCAGCAGCTCCCCCCCGTACACTGAAGCTTTCTTT.

V usage is TRBV5-1 and J usage is TRBJ2-3; TRBD1 aligns across 9 bases. The CDR3 totals 16 residues. The trim removed 4 bases at V and 4 bases at J, leaving 10 bases unmatched. The germline gives CDR1 SGHRS, CDR2 YFSETQ. CDR3 protein: CASSPAGTGYADTQYF. The CDR3 bases are TGCGCCAGCAGCCCGGCCGGGACAGGGTACGCAGATACGCAGTATTTT. The variable domain in full, completed from reference TRBV5-1 and TRBJ2-3, reads KAGVTQTPRYLIKTRGQQVTLSCSPISGHRSVSWYQQTPGQGLQFLFEYFSETQRNKGNFPGRFSGRQFSNSRSEMNVSTLELGDSALYLCASSPAGTGYADTQYFGPGTRLTVL.

This CDR3 is CASSLAATVNTEAFF. In nucleotides, the CDR3 is TGTGCCAGCAGCTTGGCTGCGACAGTGAACACTGAAGCTTTCTTT. The chain uses TRBV5-5 and TRBJ1-1; TRBD1 is a possible D gene (5 bases). The CDR3 spans 15 residues. Germline assignment: CDR1 SGHKS and CDR2 YYEKEE (reference sequence). V dropped 0 bases and J dropped 0 bases, with 9 bases sitting between them.

The chain is built from TRBV9 and TRBJ2-7, with a possible D match to TRBD1 (6 bases). V dropped 0 bases and J dropped 3 bases, with 13 bases sitting between them. The length of the CDR3 is 15 residues. Germline assignment: CDR1 SGDLS and CDR2 YYNGEE. CDR3 nucleotide sequence: TGTGCCAGCAGCGTAGACCTGCAGGGGATCTACGAGCAGTACTTC. As protein: CASSVDLQGIYEQYF.

The CDR3 spells CASSPPQGARAIEQFF. In DNA, the CDR3 is TGTGCCAGCAGCCCTCCACAGGGGGCTAGGGCTATTGAGCAGTTCTTC. This sequence joins TRBV7-9 and TRBJ2-1; 9 nucleotides align to TRBD1. CDR3 size: 16 residues. Looked up from germline, CDR1 is SEHNR and CDR2 is FQNEAQ (reference sequence). Trimming cost V 5 bases and J 9 bases; bases outside gene matches: 14.

CDR3 loop: CASSLYGTGDSGANVLTF. The CDR3 DNA reads TGTGCCAGCAGCTTATATGGGACAGGAGACTCTGGGGCCAACGTCCTGACTTTC. This chain links TRBV7-2 with TRBJ2-6; 8 bases fit TRBD1. The germline V gene encodes CDR1 SGHTA and CDR2 FQGNSA. There are 18 residues in the CDR3. With V trimmed by 2 bases and J by 0 bases, 6 bases remained unmatched.

To note about this clone: Other DNA sequences in this specimen translate into the identical CDR3. For the CDR3, the DNA is TGTGCCAGCACCGGACAGAGCTCCTACAATGAGCAGTTCTTC. As protein: CASTGQSSYNEQFF. The V and J genes are TRBV7-9 and TRBJ2-1; weak D call: TRBD1 (6 bases). The germline CDR1 and CDR2 sequences are SEHNR and FQNEAQ (reference sequence). The CDR3 is 14 amino acids. The V and J ends lost 7 bases and 0 bases respectively, with 10 bases between them.

The V call is TRBV12-3 or TRBV12-4, the J call TRBJ1-6; no firm D call. The CDR3 loop spans 13 amino acids. Trimming removed 6 bases at V and 4 bases at J, with 7 bases between. In DNA, the CDR3 is TGTGCCAGCAGGAGAGGGTATAATTCACCCCTCCACTTT. Residues: CASRRGYNSPLHF.